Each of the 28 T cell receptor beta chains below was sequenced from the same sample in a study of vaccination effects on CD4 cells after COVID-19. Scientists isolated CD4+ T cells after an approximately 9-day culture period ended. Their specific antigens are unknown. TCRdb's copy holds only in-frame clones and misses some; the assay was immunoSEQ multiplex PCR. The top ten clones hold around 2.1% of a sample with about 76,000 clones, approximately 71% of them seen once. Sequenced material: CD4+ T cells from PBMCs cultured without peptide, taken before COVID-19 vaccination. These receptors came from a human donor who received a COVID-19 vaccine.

CDR3 in amino acids: CASGLDRVGNTGELFF. The CDR3 nucleotides read TGTGCTAGTGGACTGGACAGGGTGGGGAACACCGGGGAGCTGTTTTTT. J is TRBJ2-2 and V is TRBV12-5; 8 bases align to TRBD1. Germline V gene sequence: CDR1 LGHNT, CDR2 FRNRAP. The junction had 7 bases not matched to a gene; V was cut back by 6 bases and J by 1 base. CDR3 length: 16 amino acids.

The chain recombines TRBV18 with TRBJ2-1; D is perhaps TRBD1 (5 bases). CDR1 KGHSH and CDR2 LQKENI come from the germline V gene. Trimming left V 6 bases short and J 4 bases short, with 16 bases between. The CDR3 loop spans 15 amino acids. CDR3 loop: CASSLSGFTYNEQFF. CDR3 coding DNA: TGTGCCAGCTCCCTCTCAGGGTTTACGTACAATGAGCAGTTCTTC.

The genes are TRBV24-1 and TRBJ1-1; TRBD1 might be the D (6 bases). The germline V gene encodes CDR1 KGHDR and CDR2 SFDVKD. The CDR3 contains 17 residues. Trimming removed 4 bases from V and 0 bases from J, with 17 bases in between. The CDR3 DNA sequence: TGTGCCACCAGTGACCTCAATAGGACAGTCATGAACACTGAAGCTTTCTTT. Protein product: CATSDLNRTVMNTEAFF.

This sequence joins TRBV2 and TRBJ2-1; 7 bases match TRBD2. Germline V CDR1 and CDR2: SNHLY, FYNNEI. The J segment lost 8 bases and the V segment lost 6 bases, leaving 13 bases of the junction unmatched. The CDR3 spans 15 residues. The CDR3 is CASSEQAGHGDEQFF. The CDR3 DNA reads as TGTGCCAGCAGCGAACAAGCGGGGCATGGGGATGAGCAGTTCTTC. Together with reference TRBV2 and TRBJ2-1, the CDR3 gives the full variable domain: EPEVTQTPSHQVTQMGQEVILRCVPISNHLYFYWYRQILGQKVEFLVSFYNNEISEKSEIFDDQFSVERPDGSNFTLKIRSTKLEDSAMYFCASSEQAGHGDEQFFGPGTRLTVL.

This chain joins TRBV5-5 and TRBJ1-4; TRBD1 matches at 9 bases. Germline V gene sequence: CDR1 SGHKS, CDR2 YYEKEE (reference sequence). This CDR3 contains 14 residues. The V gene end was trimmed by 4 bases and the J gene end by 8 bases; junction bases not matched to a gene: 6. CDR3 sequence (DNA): TGTGCCAGCAGCCCTCCGGGACAGGGCGAAAAACTGTTTTTT. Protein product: CASSPPGQGEKLFF. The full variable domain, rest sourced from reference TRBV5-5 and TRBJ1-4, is DAGVTQSPTHLIKTRGQQVTLRCSPISGHKSVSWYQQVLGQGPQFIFQYYEKEERGRGNFPDRFSARQFPNYSSELNVNALLLGDSALYLCASSPPGQGEKLFFGSGTQLSVL.

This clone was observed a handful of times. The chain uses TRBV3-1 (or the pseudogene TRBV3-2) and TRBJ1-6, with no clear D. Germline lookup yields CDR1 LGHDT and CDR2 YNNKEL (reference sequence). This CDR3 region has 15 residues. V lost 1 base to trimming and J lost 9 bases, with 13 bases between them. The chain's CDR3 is CASSQGWALGSPLHF. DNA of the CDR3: TGTGCCAGCAGCCAAGGATGGGCACTCGGTTCACCCCTCCACTTT.

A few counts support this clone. This CDR3 reads CAWVASGSGYTF. The CDR3 DNA reads TGTGCCTGGGTTGCTAGCGGGAGCGGCTACACCTTC. V and J are TRBV30 and TRBJ1-2; no clear D gene. V was clipped by 5 bases and J by 8 bases, with 15 bases between them. This CDR3 is 12 amino acids long. The germline CDR1 and CDR2 sequences are GTSNPN and SVGIG (reference sequence).

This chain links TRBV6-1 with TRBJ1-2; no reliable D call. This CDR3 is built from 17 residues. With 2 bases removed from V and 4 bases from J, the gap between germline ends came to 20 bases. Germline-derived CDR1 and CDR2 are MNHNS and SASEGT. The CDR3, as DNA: TGTGCCAGCAGTGAACGCACGAATAGCCCCTCCCCCTATGGCTACACCTTC. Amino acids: CASSERTNSPSPYGYTF.

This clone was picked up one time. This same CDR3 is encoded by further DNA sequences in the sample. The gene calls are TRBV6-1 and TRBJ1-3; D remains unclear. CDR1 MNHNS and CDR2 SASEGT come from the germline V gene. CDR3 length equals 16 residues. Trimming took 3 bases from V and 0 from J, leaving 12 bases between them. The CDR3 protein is CASSDRGPYSGNTIYF. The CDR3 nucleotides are TGTGCCAGCAGTGATAGAGGGCCATACTCTGGAAACACCATATATTTT.

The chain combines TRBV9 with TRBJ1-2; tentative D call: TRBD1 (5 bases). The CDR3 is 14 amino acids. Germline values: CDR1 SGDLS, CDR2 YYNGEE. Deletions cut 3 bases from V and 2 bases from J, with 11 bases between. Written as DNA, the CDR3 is TGTGCCAGCAGCGCAAGGGACTCGAACTATGGCTACACCTTC. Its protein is CASSARDSNYGYTF.

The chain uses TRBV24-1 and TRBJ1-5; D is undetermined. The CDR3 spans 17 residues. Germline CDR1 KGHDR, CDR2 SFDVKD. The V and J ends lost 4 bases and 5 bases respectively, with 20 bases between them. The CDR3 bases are TGTGCCACCAGTGACTCAAAAGGGCGGACCTTCGATCAGCCCCAGCATTTT. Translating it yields CATSDSKGRTFDQPQHF.

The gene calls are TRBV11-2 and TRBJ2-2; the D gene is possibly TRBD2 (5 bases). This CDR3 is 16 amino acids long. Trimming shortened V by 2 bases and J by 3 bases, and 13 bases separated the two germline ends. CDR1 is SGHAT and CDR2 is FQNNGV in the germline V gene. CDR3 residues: CASSLFGMVDTGELFF. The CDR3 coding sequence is TGTGCCAGCAGCTTATTCGGGATGGTGGACACCGGGGAGCTGTTTTTT.

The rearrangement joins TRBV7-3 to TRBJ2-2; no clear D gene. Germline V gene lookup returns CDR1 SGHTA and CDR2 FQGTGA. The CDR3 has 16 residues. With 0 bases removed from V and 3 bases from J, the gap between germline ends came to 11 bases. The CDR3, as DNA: TGTGCCAGCAGCTTAACGTCGAACAGTTACACCGGGGAGCTGTTTTTT. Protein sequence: CASSLTSNSYTGELFF.

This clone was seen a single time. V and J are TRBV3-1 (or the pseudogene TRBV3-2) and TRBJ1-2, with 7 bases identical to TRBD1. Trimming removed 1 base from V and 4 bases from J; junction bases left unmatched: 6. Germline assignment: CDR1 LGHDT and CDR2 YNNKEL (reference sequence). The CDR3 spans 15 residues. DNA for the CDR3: TGTGCCAGCAGCCAAGGCCAGGGGGAAGTCTATGGCTACACCTTC. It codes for CASSQGQGEVYGYTF.

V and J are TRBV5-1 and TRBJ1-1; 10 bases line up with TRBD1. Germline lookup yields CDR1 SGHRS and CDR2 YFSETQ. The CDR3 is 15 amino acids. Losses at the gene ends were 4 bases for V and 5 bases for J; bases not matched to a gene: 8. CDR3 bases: TGCGCCAGCAGCGCATACGGACAGGGGGAAACTGAAGCTTTCTTT. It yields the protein CASSAYGQGETEAFF.

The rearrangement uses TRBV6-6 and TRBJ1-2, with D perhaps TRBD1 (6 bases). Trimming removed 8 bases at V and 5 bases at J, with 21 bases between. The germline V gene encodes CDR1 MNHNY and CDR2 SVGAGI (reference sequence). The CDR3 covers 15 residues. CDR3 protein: CASLVSGAYRYGYTF. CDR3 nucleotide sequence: TGTGCCAGCCTAGTATCAGGGGCTTATCGGTATGGCTACACCTTC.

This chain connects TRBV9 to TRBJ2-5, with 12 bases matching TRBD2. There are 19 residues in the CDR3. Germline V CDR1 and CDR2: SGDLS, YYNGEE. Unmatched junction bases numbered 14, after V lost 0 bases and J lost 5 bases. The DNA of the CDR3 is TGTGCCAGCAGCGTAGATCCTAGCGGGGGGGCTTTTGCGTCGGAGACCCAGTACTTC. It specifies CASSVDPSGGAFASETQYF.

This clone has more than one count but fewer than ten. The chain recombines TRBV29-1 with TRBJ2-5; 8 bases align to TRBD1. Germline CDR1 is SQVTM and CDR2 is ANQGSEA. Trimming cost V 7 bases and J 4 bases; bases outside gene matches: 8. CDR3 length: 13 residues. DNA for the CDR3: TGCAGCGGACAGGACAGGGCAGGAGAGACCCAGTACTTC. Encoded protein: CSGQDRAGETQYF.

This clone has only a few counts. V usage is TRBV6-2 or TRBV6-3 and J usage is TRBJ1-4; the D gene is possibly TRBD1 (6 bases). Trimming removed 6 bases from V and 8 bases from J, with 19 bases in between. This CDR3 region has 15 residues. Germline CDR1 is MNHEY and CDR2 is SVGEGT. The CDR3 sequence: CASSRPQGIGEKLFF. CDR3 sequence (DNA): TGTGCCAGCAGCCGCCCCCAGGGGATCGGAGAAAAACTGTTTTTT.

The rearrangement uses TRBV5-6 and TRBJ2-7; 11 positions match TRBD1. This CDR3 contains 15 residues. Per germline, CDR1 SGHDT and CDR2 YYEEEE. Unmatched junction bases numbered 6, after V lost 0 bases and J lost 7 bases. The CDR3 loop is CASSLDGTGGQEQYV. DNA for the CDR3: TGTGCCAGCAGCTTGGATGGGACAGGGGGTCAAGAGCAGTACGTC.

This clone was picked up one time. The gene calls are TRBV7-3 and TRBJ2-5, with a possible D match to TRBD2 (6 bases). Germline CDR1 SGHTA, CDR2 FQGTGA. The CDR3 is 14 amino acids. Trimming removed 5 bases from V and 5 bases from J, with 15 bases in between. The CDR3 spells CASSRSGSRETQYF. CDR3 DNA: TGTGCCAGCAGCCGCAGCGGGTCCAGGGAGACCCAGTACTTC.

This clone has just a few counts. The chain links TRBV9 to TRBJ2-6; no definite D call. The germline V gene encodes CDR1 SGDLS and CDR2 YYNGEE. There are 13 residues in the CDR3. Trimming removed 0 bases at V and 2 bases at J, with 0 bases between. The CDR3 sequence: CASSVAGANVLTF. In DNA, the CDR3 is TGTGCCAGCAGCGTAGCTGGGGCCAACGTCCTGACTTTC.

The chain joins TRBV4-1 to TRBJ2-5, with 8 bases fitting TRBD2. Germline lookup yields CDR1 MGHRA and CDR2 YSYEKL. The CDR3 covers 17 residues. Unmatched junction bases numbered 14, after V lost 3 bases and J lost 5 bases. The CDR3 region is CASSHAPGLAGGETQYF. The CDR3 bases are TGCGCCAGCAGCCATGCACCCGGACTAGCTGGGGGGGAGACCCAGTACTTC.

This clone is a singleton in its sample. CDR3 amino acids: CASGSPPKSYGYTF. Here the CDR3 DNA reads TGTGCTAGTGGTTCACCCCCGAAATCCTATGGCTACACCTTC. The chain links TRBV12-5 to TRBJ1-2; D unclear. CDR3 size: 14 residues. V was clipped by 4 bases and J by 4 bases, with 13 bases between them. Germline V CDR1 and CDR2: LGHNT, FRNRAP.

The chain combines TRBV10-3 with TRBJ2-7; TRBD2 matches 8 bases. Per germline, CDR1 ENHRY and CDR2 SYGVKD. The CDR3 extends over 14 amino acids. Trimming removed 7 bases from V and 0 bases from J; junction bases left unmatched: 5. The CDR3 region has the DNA TGTGCCATCAACCCGACTAGCGACTCCTACGAGCAGTACGTC. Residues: CAINPTSDSYEQYV.

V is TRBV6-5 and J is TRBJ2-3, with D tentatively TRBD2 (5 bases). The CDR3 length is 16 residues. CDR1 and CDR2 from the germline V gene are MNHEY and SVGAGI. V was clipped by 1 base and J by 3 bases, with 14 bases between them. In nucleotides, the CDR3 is TGTGCCAGCAGTTACTGGCGGGCCCCGAGAACAGATACGCAGTATTTT. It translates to CASSYWRAPRTDTQYF.

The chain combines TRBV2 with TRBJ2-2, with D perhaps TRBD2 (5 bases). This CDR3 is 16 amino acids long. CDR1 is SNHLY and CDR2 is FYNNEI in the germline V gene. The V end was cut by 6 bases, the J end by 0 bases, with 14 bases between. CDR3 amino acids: CASSRDQLSNTGELFF. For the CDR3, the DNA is TGTGCCAGCAGCCGGGATCAGCTTTCGAACACCGGGGAGCTGTTTTTT.

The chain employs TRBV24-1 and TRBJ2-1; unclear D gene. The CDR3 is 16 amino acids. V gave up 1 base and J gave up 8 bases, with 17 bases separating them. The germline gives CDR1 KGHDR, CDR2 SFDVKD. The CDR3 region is CATSDLKGRTPYEQFF. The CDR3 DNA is TGTGCCACCAGTGATTTAAAAGGTCGGACCCCCTATGAGCAGTTCTTC.